These T cell receptor beta chains were read from a single sample in a study of T cell changes during pregnancy in multiple sclerosis. TCRdb's table, derived via immunoSEQ multiplex PCR, lists solely in-frame clones and lacks some. The repertoire consists of some 60,000 clones, with 91% occurring once and the leading ten covering about 0.76%. Source: CD4+ T cells from peripheral blood mononuclear cells, taken in the first trimester of pregnancy. The receptors come from a female donor with multiple sclerosis, enrolled in a pregnancy study. Both conserved end residues are part of each CDR3. D genes are given only for firm matches. Rows give clone size only sometimes, using once, few, many, or a class for an expanded clone.

TGTGCCAGCACCCTCGGGACGGGAGAGATATACGAGCAGTACTTC | CASTLGTGEIYEQYF | NA | TRBV9 | 15 | NA | TRBJ2-7
TGTGCCAGCAGCTCCCCCGGGCAGGGAGGTGGCTACACCTTC | CASSSPGQGGGYTF | NA | TRBV5-4 | 14 | NA | TRBJ1-2
TGTGCCAGCATTAGACAGGGGAATGAAAAACTGTTTTTT | CASIRQGNEKLFF | NA | TRBV2 | 13 | TRBD1 | TRBJ1-4
TGTGCCACCAGCAGAGCCCGGACTAGCGGGGGCGATGAGCAGTTCTTC | CATSRARTSGGDEQFF | NA | TRBV15 | 16 | TRBD2 | TRBJ2-1
TGTGCCAGCAGCCTACCCACCCCACCCCTCCACTTT | CASSLPTPPLHF | NA | TRBV7-2 | 12 | NA | TRBJ1-6
TGCGCCAGCAGCCCTTCGGGGGACAGAACCTACGAGCAGTACTTC | CASSPSGDRTYEQYF | once | TRBV5-1 | 15 | NA | TRBJ2-7
TGTGCCAGCTCACCCCAGGGGACCGGGGAGCTGTTTTTT | CASSPQGTGELFF | NA | TRBV18 | 13 | NA | TRBJ2-2
TGTGCCAGCACCTCCGGAGGGTGGAGCAATCAGCCCCAGCATTTT | CASTSGGWSNQPQHF | NA | TRBV7-2 | 15 | NA | TRBJ1-5
TGCGCCAGCAGTCTAGTAGCGGGGTGCCGCACAGATACGCAGTATTTT | CASSLVAGCRTDTQYF | few | TRBV23-1 | 16 | TRBD2 | TRBJ2-3
TGTGCCAGCAGCCTCCAGGGGGCTGCTACAGATACGCAGTATTTT | CASSLQGAATDTQYF | NA | TRBV25-1 | 15 | TRBD1 | TRBJ2-3
TGTGCCATCAGTGAAGAGCGGGGGGCACTAATCTACAATGAGCAGTTCTTC | CAISEERGALIYNEQFF | NA | TRBV10-3 | 17 | TRBD2 | TRBJ2-1
TGTGCCGCCGAACGACTAGCGGGGAACAATGAGCAGTTCTTC | CAAERLAGNNEQFF | NA | TRBV6-1 | 14 | TRBD2 | TRBJ2-1
TGTGCCTGGCGGACAAAGGGGGTGTATGGCTACACCTTC | CAWRTKGVYGYTF | NA | TRBV30 | 13 | NA | TRBJ1-2
TGTGCCAGCAGCTTTGAAATAGCGTCAGATACGCAGTATTTT | CASSFEIASDTQYF | once | TRBV7-2 | 14 | NA | TRBJ2-3
TGTGCCAGCTCACCACTAGCAAAGATGAACACCGGGGAGCTGTTTTTT | CASSPLAKMNTGELFF | NA | TRBV18 | 16 | NA | TRBJ2-2
TGCGCCAGCAGCCAAGGGAGGAGGGGGCGCGGTTACAGGTCGTATTTT | CASSQGRRGRGYRSYF | NA | TRBV4-3 | 16 | NA | TRBJ2-3
TGTGCCAGCAGCCCCCAGGTGGGGGCCACAGATACGCAGTATTTT | CASSPQVGATDTQYF | NA | TRBV7-3 | 15 | NA | TRBJ2-3
TGTGCCAGCAGTGACAGCGGGGGGGCAAGCAATGAGCAGTTCTTC | CASSDSGGASNEQFF | many | TRBV6-4 | 15 | TRBD2 | TRBJ2-1
TGTGCCAGCAGTGAAGCAGGGGGCGGGTATCAGCCCCAGCATTTT | CASSEAGGGYQPQHF | NA | TRBV6-1 | 15 | TRBD1 | TRBJ1-5
TGTGCCAGCAGCTCTTCAGGGGTTGGGACTGAAGCTTTCTTT | CASSSSGVGTEAFF | NA | TRBV5-8 | 14 | NA | TRBJ1-1
TGTGCCAGCAAAATATCTCCGAACACTGAAGCTTTCTTT | CASKISPNTEAFF | NA | TRBV6-1 | 13 | NA | TRBJ1-1
TGCGCCAGCAGCTTGGAGGGAGGACAGGGCAGCTTCTATAATTCACCCCTCCACTTT | CASSLEGGQGSFYNSPLHF | NA | TRBV5-1 | 19 | TRBD1 | TRBJ1-6
TGTGCCAGCAGTTACCCATCACAGGGGGCCGACACTGAAGCTTTCTTT | CASSYPSQGADTEAFF | NA | TRBV6-6 | 16 | TRBD1 | TRBJ1-1
TGTGCCAGCCCCCGTGGACAGGGCTCCACTGAAGCTTTCTTT | CASPRGQGSTEAFF | NA | TRBV2 | 14 | TRBD1 | TRBJ1-1
TGTGCCATCAGTGAGTCAGACTCTAATCAGCCCCAGCATTTT | CAISESDSNQPQHF | NA | TRBV10-3 | 14 | NA | TRBJ1-5
TGTGCCAGCACCCCCCGGACAGTAGCGAACACCGGGGAGCTGTTTTTT | CASTPRTVANTGELFF | once | TRBV27 | 16 | NA | TRBJ2-2
TGCGCCAGCAGGGCCCTTAACACCGGGGAGCTGTTTTTT | CASRALNTGELFF | NA | TRBV5-1 | 13 | NA | TRBJ2-2
TGTGCCAGCAGCTTAGTCGGGACAGTCAATCAGCCCCAGCATTTT | CASSLVGTVNQPQHF | NA | TRBV7-9 | 15 | TRBD1 | TRBJ1-5